This TCR beta chain emerged from a study of blood T cell repertoires in COVID-19. Study context: Sites across the United States, Italy and Spain contributed samples from acute and convalescent COVID-19. T cells, B-cell-depleted T cells, or PBMCs supplied cDNA or gDNA.

The CDR3 totals 15 residues. V dropped 2 bases and J dropped 10; count of bases not matched to a gene: 7. CDR1 and CDR2 from the germline V gene are MNHEY and SMNVEV (reference sequence). Authors' data handling: Reference gene primer amplification yielded estimated nucleated cell counts. The assay was immunoSEQ multiplex PCR, and TCRdb's table has in-frame clones only and misses some. V and J calls and clone size are those listed in that table; D and trimming were worked out from the DNA. In the table there are about 69,000 clones, approximately 78% of which are singletons. What was sequenced was peripheral blood. The J gene is TRBJ1-6, the V gene TRBV27; 8 nucleotides match TRBD1. This clonotype originated in a human donor in a cohort sampled during active COVID-19. CDR3 in DNA: TGTGCCAGCAGTTTAGGGACAGGACGGAGCTCACCCCTCCACTTT. Amino acids: CASSLGTGRSSPLHF.